These 26 T cell receptor beta chains were sequenced from one sample in a study of T cell responses to AZD1222 COVID-19 vaccine. Method: immunoSEQ multiplex PCR; TCRdb's copy keeps in-frame clones and lacks some. This sample has about 100,000 clones, with roughly 90% found just once. The specimen comprised peripheral blood, sampled on day 0 of AZD1222 vaccination. The source is an adult in good health.

The genes are TRBV5-1 and TRBJ2-1; tentatively, D is TRBD1 (8 bases). Looked up from germline, CDR1 is SGHRS and CDR2 is YFSETQ. The V end lost 5 bases, the J end lost 8 bases, and 17 bases lay between the germline ends. CDR3 length: 14 residues. The CDR3 reads CASRFGQGGDEQFF. The CDR3 DNA reads as TGCGCCAGCAGATTTGGACAGGGAGGGGATGAGCAGTTCTTC. The variable domain in full, with the rest retrieved from reference TRBV5-1 and TRBJ2-1, is KAGVTQTPRYLIKTRGQQVTLSCSPISGHRSVSWYQQTPGQGLQFLFEYFSETQRNKGNFPGRFSGRQFSNSRSEMNVSTLELGDSALYLCASRFGQGGDEQFFGPGTRLTVL.

CDR3 amino acids: CATSTGGANTGELFF. The CDR3 region has the DNA TGTGCCACCAGCACGGGAGGCGCGAACACCGGGGAGCTGTTTTTT. The chain couples TRBV15 to TRBJ2-2; TRBD2 matches 7 bases. The CDR3 length is 15 residues. V was pared by 4 bases and J by 0 bases, with 2 bases of the junction left unmatched. Germline loops: CDR1 LNHNV, CDR2 YYDKDF (reference sequence).

The V call is TRBV4-3, the J call TRBJ1-1; no definite D call. CDR1 is LGHNA and CDR2 is YSLEER in the germline V gene. This CDR3 is built from 13 residues. Deletions cut 4 bases from V and 1 base from J, with 7 bases between. This CDR3 reads CASSPATNTEAFF. CDR3 nucleotides: TGCGCCAGCAGCCCAGCCACGAACACTGAAGCTTTCTTT.

The chain combines TRBV7-9 with TRBJ2-5; the D is unclear. V lost 5 bases, J lost 6 bases, and 13 bases lay in between. The germline gives CDR1 SEHNR, CDR2 FQNEAQ (reference sequence). This CDR3 has 13 amino acids. Here the CDR3 DNA reads TGTGCCAGCAGCCCTAACTCCGGCCAGACCCAGTACTTC. Residues: CASSPNSGQTQYF.

The V gene is TRBV7-4, the J gene TRBJ1-3; possible D gene TRBD1, 5 bases. Deletions cut 3 bases from V and 0 bases from J, with 27 bases between. Per the germline V gene, CDR1 is SGHVT and CDR2 is SQSDAQ. This CDR3 has 21 amino acids. The chain's CDR3 is CASSFPTSSDSTNYSGNTIYF. As DNA, the CDR3 is TGTGCCAGCAGCTTTCCAACTTCGAGCGACAGCACCAATTACTCTGGAAACACCATATATTTT.

This clone has just one count. The CDR3 DNA reads as TGTGCCAGCTCCATCGGAATCTCTGGAAACACCATATATTTT. This translates into CASSIGISGNTIYF. The chain links TRBV28 to TRBJ1-3; no clear D gene. Trimming removed 8 bases at V and 0 bases at J, with 11 bases between. The V gene's germline CDR1 is MDHEN and CDR2 SYDVKM. The CDR3 contains 14 residues.

CDR3 in DNA: TGTGCCAGCAGTTACTTCGATGAGCAGTTCTTC. Its protein product is CASSYFDEQFF. V usage is TRBV6-6 and J usage is TRBJ2-1; D not certain. With 1 base removed from V and 8 bases from J, the gap between germline ends came to 3 bases. Germline V lookup: CDR1 MNHNY, CDR2 SVGAGI (reference sequence). CDR3 size: 11 residues.

This clone was counted a single time. The rearrangement uses TRBV18 and TRBJ2-2; perhaps TRBD1 as D (5 bases). The CDR3 has 16 amino acids. Trimming took 1 base from V and 4 from J, leaving 13 bases between them. In germline, CDR1 is KGHSH, CDR2 LQKENI. The CDR3 reads CASSPLQGSGTGELFF. CDR3 sequence (DNA): TGTGCCAGCTCACCACTCCAGGGTAGTGGCACCGGGGAGCTGTTTTTT.

As concerns this clone: Different DNA sequences within this sample yield the same CDR3. The chain joins TRBV5-1 to TRBJ1-6; D not certain. Germline-derived CDR1 and CDR2 are SGHRS and YFSETQ. V was pared by 0 bases and J by 7 bases, with 8 bases between. The CDR3 is 14 amino acids. This chain's CDR3 is CASSLGESNSPLHF. The CDR3 region has the DNA TGCGCCAGCAGCTTGGGAGAGTCGAATTCACCCCTCCACTTT.

The gene calls are TRBV10-1 and TRBJ1-1; 9 nucleotides align to TRBD1. This CDR3 has 14 residues. Trimming removed 3 bases from V and 4 bases from J; junction bases left unmatched: 3. From germline, CDR1 is WNHNN and CDR2 SYGVQD (reference sequence). This CDR3 is CASSDSDRGTEAFF. Written as DNA, the CDR3 is TGCGCCAGCAGTGATTCGGACAGGGGCACTGAAGCTTTCTTT.

The gene calls are TRBV28 and TRBJ2-7; 10 bases map to TRBD1. The V gene end was trimmed by 5 bases and the J gene end by 2 bases; junction bases not matched to a gene: 6. This CDR3 comprises 15 residues. Per the germline V gene, CDR1 is MDHEN and CDR2 is SYDVKM. CDR3: CASSPAGTGAYEQYF. CDR3 bases: TGTGCCAGCAGTCCTGCCGGGACAGGGGCCTACGAGCAGTACTTC.

This clone is labeled medium-sized. The rearrangement links TRBV4-2 to TRBJ2-7, with 10 bases that match TRBD2. V was clipped by 4 bases and J by 0 bases; unmatched bases: 15. Germline V gene lookup returns CDR1 LGHNA and CDR2 YNFKEQ. The CDR3 covers 19 residues. CDR3 region: CASSLGASSGSLNSYEQYF. The CDR3 coding sequence is TGTGCCAGCAGCCTTGGAGCGTCTAGCGGGAGCCTAAACTCCTACGAGCAGTACTTC.

The V call is TRBV11-3, the J call TRBJ1-5, with unresolved D. The CDR3 runs to 14 residues. The V and J ends lost 5 bases and 7 bases respectively, with 15 bases between them. The germline V gene encodes CDR1 SGHNT and CDR2 YENEEA. The CDR3 region is CASSLGRSKQPQHF. CDR3 in DNA: TGTGCCAGCAGCCTAGGCCGGAGTAAGCAGCCCCAGCATTTT.

This sequence joins TRBV9 and TRBJ2-1; weak D call: TRBD1 (6 bases). This CDR3 has 15 amino acids. The germline gives CDR1 SGDLS, CDR2 YYNGEE. V lost 0 bases to trimming and J lost 6 bases, with 13 bases between them. The CDR3 DNA reads TGTGCCAGCAGCGTAGTAACAGGGTGGAGCAATGAGCAGTTCTTC. Amino acids: CASSVVTGWSNEQFF.

The chain carries TRBV5-6 and TRBJ1-2; D gene ambiguous. Trimming shortened V by 2 bases and J by 4 bases, and 18 bases separated the two germline ends. CDR1 is SGHDT and CDR2 is YYEEEE in the germline V gene. This CDR3 comprises 16 residues. DNA of the CDR3: TGTGCCAGCAGCTTCTTAGCAGAAGGCCAACTCTATGGCTACACCTTC. Amino acids: CASSFLAEGQLYGYTF.

This chain links TRBV6-2 or TRBV6-3 with TRBJ1-2; TRBD1 aligns across 7 bases. Germline CDR1 reads MNHEY; CDR2 reads SVGEGT. The V and J ends lost 5 bases and 2 bases, in that order; junction bases with no gene match: 2. The CDR3 consists of 13 residues. The CDR3: CASSVRGNYGYTF. For the CDR3, the DNA is TGTGCCAGCAGTGTCAGGGGGAACTATGGCTACACCTTC.

This chain uses TRBV28 with TRBJ2-1; 7 bases line up with TRBD2. Germline-derived CDR1 and CDR2 are MDHEN and SYDVKM. The CDR3 totals 15 residues. Trimming removed 2 bases from V and 7 bases from J; junction bases left unmatched: 8. CDR3 in DNA: TGTGCCAGCAGTTTAACGTATTCTAGCGGAAATGAGCAGTTCTTC. Translating gives CASSLTYSSGNEQFF. The whole variable domain, remainder taken from reference TRBV28 and TRBJ2-1, is DVKVTQSSRYLVKRTGEKVFLECVQDMDHENMFWYRQDPGLGLRLIYFSYDVKMKEKGDIPEGYSVSREKKERFSLILESASTNQTSMYLCASSLTYSSGNEQFFGPGTRLTVL.

The chain has TRBV28 and TRBJ1-3; possible D gene TRBD1, 5 bases. V was trimmed by 4 bases and J by 0 bases, leaving 10 bases between them. The CDR3 spans 15 residues. From germline, CDR1 is MDHEN and CDR2 SYDVKM. The CDR3 reads CASSSRDRSGNTIYF. CDR3 in DNA: TGTGCCAGCAGTTCCAGGGATCGCTCTGGAAACACCATATATTTT.

This clone occurred a few times. V usage is TRBV7-2 and J usage is TRBJ1-1; D is undetermined. V dropped 4 bases and J dropped 1 base, with 4 bases sitting between them. From germline, CDR1 is SGHTA and CDR2 FQGNSA. The CDR3 sequence is 12 residues long. In DNA, the CDR3 is TGTGCCAGCAGCTACACGAACACTGAAGCTTTCTTT. Encoded protein: CASSYTNTEAFF.

V and J are TRBV12-3 or TRBV12-4 and TRBJ2-2, with D unclear. The CDR3 runs to 12 residues. V gave up 4 bases and J gave up 6 bases, with 6 bases separating them. CDR3 amino acids: CASSSKAGELFF. Here the CDR3 DNA reads TGTGCCAGCAGTTCGAAGGCCGGGGAGCTGTTTTTT.

The chain carries TRBV6-5 and TRBJ1-1; 10 bases fit TRBD1. Trimming took 6 bases from V and 11 from J; bases not matched to a gene: 6. The germline CDR1 and CDR2 sequences are MNHEY and SVGAGI. The CDR3 is made up of 12 amino acids. The CDR3 DNA is TGTGCCAGCAGACGACAGGGGGCATTGGCTTTCTTT. It translates to CASRRQGALAFF.

The gene calls are TRBV12-5 and TRBJ2-7; the D is unclear. V lost 5 bases to trimming and J lost 5 bases, with 22 bases between them. The CDR3 consists of 16 residues. Germline values: CDR1 LGHNT, CDR2 FRNRAP. CDR3 nucleotides: TGTGCTAGTGGTCTCCCTCCCGAAAGCTTCAACGACGAGCAGTACTTC. Amino acids: CASGLPPESFNDEQYF.

V is TRBV9 and J is TRBJ1-4; D might be TRBD1 (5 bases). CDR1 and CDR2 from the germline V gene are SGDLS and YYNGEE. Trimming removed 1 base from V and 7 bases from J, with 11 bases in between. The CDR3 runs to 14 residues. This chain's CDR3 is CASSVTGTGEKLFF. CDR3 coding DNA: TGTGCCAGCAGCGTAACCGGGACGGGTGAAAAACTGTTTTTT. Variable domain in full (rest from reference TRBV9 and TRBJ1-4): DSGVTQTPKHLITATGQRVTLRCSPRSGDLSVYWYQQSLDQGLQFLIQYYNGEERAKGNILERFSAQQFPDLHSELNLSSLELGDSALYFCASSVTGTGEKLFFGSGTQLSVL.

This clone was seen a handful of times. The V and J genes are TRBV19 and TRBJ1-5, with D possibly TRBD1 on 6 matching bases. The CDR3 runs to 14 residues. The germline V gene has CDR1 LNHDA and CDR2 SQIVND (reference sequence). Trimming pared 3 bases from V and 5 bases from J, leaving 11 bases between. The CDR3 spells CASSIGTPDQPQHF. DNA of the CDR3: TGTGCCAGTAGTATCGGGACACCAGATCAGCCCCAGCATTTT.

The table lists this clone with a few counts. The chain links TRBV13 to TRBJ2-7; D not resolved. Per the germline V gene, CDR1 is PRHDT and CDR2 is FYEKMQ (reference sequence). V dropped 2 bases and J dropped 2 bases, with 10 bases sitting between them. The CDR3 loop spans 14 amino acids. CDR3 sequence reads: CASSLRGLAYEQYF. CDR3 DNA: TGTGCCAGCAGCTTACGCGGCCTGGCCTACGAGCAGTACTTC. Using reference TRBV13 and TRBJ2-7 for the parts outside the CDR3, the full variable domain is AAGVIQSPRHLIKEKRETATLKCYPIPRHDTVYWYQQGPGQDPQFLISFYEKMQSDKGSIPDRFSAQQFSDYHSELNMSSLELGDSALYFCASSLRGLAYEQYFGPGTRLTVT.

The chain has TRBV28 and TRBJ1-4, with a tentative D call TRBD1 (6 bases). This CDR3 has 16 residues. V lost 6 bases, J lost 5 bases, and 19 bases lay in between. Germline CDR1 and CDR2: MDHEN and SYDVKM. As DNA, the CDR3 is TGTGCCAGCAGCTCAAATGGGGGGGCCCTAAATGAAAAACTGTTTTTT. Encoded protein: CASSSNGGALNEKLFF.